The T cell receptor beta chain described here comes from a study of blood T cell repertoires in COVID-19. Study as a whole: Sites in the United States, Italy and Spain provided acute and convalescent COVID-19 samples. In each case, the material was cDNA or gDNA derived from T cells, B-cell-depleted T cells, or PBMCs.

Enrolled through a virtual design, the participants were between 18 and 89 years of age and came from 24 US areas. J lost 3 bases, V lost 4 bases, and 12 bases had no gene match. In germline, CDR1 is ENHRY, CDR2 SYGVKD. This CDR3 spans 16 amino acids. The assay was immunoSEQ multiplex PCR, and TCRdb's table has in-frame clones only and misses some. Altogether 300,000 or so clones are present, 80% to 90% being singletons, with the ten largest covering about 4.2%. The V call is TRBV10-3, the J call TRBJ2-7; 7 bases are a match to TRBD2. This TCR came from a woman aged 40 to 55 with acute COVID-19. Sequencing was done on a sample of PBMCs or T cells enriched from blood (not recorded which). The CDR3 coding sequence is TGTGCCATCAGTGGTATGAGCGGGACCCCCCTCTACGAGCAGTACTTC. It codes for CAISGMSGTPLYEQYF.